The rows below give T cell receptor beta chains drawn from one sample of a study of technical replicates of blood from several donors. TCRdb's table, derived via immunoSEQ multiplex PCR, lists solely in-frame clones and lacks some. The table lists fewer than 90,000 clones, around 94% of them singletons. Material: T cells isolated from PBMCs. Receptors originate from a human donor in good health. The CDR3 runs from the conserved cysteine through the conserved F or W.

CASAYSGSNTIYF	13	TRBV12-5	TRBJ1-3
CASSLVVEGEKLFF	14	TRBV5-1	TRBJ1-4
CASSFRGGEEQYF	13	TRBV27	TRBJ2-7
CASSRSRSGSYTDTQYF	17	TRBV7-9	TRBJ2-3
CATKTAPSTDTQYF	14	TRBV19	TRBJ2-3
CASSLGQGKGEKLFF	15	TRBV7-2	TRBJ1-4
CASSAPGLAGDNEQFF	16	TRBV25-1	TRBJ2-1
CATSLAGGPNEQFF	14	TRBV15	TRBJ2-1
CASTVGGSYEQYF	13	TRBV5-4	TRBJ2-7
CASSLRRLWGHIQYF	15	TRBV28	TRBJ2-4
CASSPGPVNTIYF	13	TRBV7-9	TRBJ1-3
CASSPPHDRGYQPQHF	16	TRBV18	TRBJ1-5
CASSLETPDPQYF	13	TRBV5-1	TRBJ2-7
CASSFPRLAGGLETQYF	17	TRBV5-6	TRBJ2-5
CASSFGTSGYNEQFF	15	TRBV28	TRBJ2-1
CSVASSGGYNEQFF	14	TRBV29-1	TRBJ2-1
CASSFTQGMNTEAFF	15	TRBV11-2	TRBJ1-1
CASSAVRWSTGELFF	15	TRBV28	TRBJ2-2
CASSLSLGGGDGYTF	15	TRBV5-1	TRBJ1-2
CASSLVRRRSGRPNTQYF	18	TRBV11-2	TRBJ2-3
CASSPPGLSSYGYTF	15	TRBV7-9	TRBJ1-2
CASSVQGYGYTF	12	TRBV9	TRBJ1-2
CASSLEVASEQFF	13	TRBV11-2	TRBJ2-1
CASNQLAGTDTQYF	14	TRBV5-8	TRBJ2-3
CASSLGQVKHTEAFF	15	TRBV7-9	TRBJ1-1
CASRPYRLSYNEQFF	15	TRBV6-5	TRBJ2-1
CASSRDRGGGYTF	13	TRBV7-9	TRBJ1-2
CASSEYPPRPIGDTQYF	17	TRBV10-2	TRBJ2-3
CASSLGGQASSYEQYF	16	TRBV7-9	TRBJ2-7
CASGPGLAGGISYEQYF	17	TRBV12-5	TRBJ2-7
CASSLSSSGGLDTQYF	16	TRBV27	TRBJ2-3
CASSIWDRAPSEQYF	15	TRBV19	TRBJ2-7
CASSNRDVQPQHF	13	TRBV2	TRBJ1-5
CASSQSAGGYEQYF	14	TRBV14	TRBJ2-7
CASRGGLDAEVSGYTF	16	TRBV7-8	TRBJ1-2
CASSQNTVNYGYTF	14	TRBV6-5	TRBJ1-2
CASSSGTRSSYNEQFF	16	TRBV7-8	TRBJ2-1
CAISEQAGGVYEQYF	15	TRBV10-3	TRBJ2-7
CASSPIDSMNTEAFF	15	TRBV14	TRBJ1-1
CASSRSNYGYTF	12	TRBV6-5	TRBJ1-2
CASSLTSGRAYEQYF	15	TRBV11-2	TRBJ2-7
CAIRGTSGMSGELFF	15	TRBV10-3	TRBJ2-2
CASSEPDRGPPNTEAFF	17	TRBV10-1	TRBJ1-1
CASSPRQGYDEQFF	14	TRBV7-9	TRBJ2-1
CASSLEGRVVEKLFF	15	TRBV5-8	TRBJ1-4
CASSPRTGPNSPLHF	15	TRBV9	TRBJ1-6
CAIGAGGADTQYF	13	TRBV10-3	TRBJ2-3
CATSGQFGTGTYEQYF	16	TRBV15	TRBJ2-7
CASKNWGAGGNTGELFF	17	TRBV2	TRBJ2-2
CASSFGGLPYEQYF	14	TRBV7-9	TRBJ2-7
CASSSGGTNYGYTF	14	TRBV2	TRBJ1-2
CASSGIQAEAFF	12	TRBV9	TRBJ1-1
CASSLDGLVADTQYF	15	TRBV27	TRBJ2-3
CASSYPGDREKIRTPLHF	18	TRBV7-9	TRBJ1-6